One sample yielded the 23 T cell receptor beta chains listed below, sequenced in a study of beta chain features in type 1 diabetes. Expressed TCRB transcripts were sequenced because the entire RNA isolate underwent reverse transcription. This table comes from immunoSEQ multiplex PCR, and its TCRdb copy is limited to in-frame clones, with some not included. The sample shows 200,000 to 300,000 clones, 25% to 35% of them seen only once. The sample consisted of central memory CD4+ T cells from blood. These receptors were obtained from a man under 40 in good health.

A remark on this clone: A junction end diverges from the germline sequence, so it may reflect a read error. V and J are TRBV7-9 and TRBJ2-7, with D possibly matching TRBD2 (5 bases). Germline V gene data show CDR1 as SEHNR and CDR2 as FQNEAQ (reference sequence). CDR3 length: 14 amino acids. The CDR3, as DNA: TGTGCCAGCAGCTTGGCCACAGACAATACGGGGTCGGACTTC. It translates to CASSLATDNTGSDF.

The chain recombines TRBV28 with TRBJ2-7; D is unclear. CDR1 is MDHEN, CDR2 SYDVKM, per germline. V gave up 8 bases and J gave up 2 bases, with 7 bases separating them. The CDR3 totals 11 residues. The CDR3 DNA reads TGTGCCAGCGCCGACACCTACGAGCAGTACTTC. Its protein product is CASADTYEQYF.

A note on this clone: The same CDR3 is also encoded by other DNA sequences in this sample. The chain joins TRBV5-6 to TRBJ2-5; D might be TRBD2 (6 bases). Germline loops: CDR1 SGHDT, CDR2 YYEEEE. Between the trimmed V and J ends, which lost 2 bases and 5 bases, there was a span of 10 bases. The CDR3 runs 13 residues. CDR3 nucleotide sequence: TGTGCCAGCAGCTTACGAAGCGGGGAGACCCAGTACTTC. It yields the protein CASSLRSGETQYF.

CDR3 DNA: TGTGCCTGGAGAAGGGGAGGGGGTTTGTCCTACGAGCAGTACTTC. As protein: CAWRRGGGLSYEQYF. The V gene is TRBV30, the J gene TRBJ2-7; tentative D call: TRBD2 (7 bases). The CDR3 contains 15 residues. V was trimmed by 3 bases and J by 1 base, leaving 16 bases between them. The V gene's germline CDR1 is GTSNPN and CDR2 SVGIG (reference sequence).

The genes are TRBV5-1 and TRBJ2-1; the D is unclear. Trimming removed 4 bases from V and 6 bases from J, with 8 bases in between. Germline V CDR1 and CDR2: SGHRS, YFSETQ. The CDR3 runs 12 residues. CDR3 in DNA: TGCGCCAGCAGCCTCTCTAGCAATGAGCAGTTCTTC. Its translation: CASSLSSNEQFF.

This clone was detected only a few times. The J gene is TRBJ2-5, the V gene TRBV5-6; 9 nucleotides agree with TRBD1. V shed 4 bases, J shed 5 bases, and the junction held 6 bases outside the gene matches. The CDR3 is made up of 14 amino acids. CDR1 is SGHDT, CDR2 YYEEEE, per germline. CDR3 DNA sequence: TGTGCCAGCAGCCTCCCGGGACAGGGTGAGACCCAGTACTTC. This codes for CASSLPGQGETQYF.

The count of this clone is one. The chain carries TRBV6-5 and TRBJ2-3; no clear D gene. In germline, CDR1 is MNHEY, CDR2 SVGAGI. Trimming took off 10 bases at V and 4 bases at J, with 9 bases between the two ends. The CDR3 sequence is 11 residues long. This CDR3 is CATAAADTQYF. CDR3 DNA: TGTGCCACCGCGGCCGCAGATACGCAGTATTTT.

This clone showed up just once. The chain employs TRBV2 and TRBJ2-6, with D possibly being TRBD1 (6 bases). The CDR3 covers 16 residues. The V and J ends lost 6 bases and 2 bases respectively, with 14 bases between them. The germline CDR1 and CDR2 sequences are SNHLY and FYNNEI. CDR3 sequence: CASRHRVSAGANVLTF. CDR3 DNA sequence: TGTGCCAGCAGGCACAGGGTTTCGGCTGGGGCCAACGTCCTGACTTTC.

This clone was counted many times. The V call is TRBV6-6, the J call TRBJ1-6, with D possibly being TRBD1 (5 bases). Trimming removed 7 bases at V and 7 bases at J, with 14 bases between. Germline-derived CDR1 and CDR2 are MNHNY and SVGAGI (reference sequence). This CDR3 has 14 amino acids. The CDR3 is CASTSTWGNSPLHF. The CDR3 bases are TGTGCCAGCACGTCAACCTGGGGGAATTCACCCCTCCACTTT.

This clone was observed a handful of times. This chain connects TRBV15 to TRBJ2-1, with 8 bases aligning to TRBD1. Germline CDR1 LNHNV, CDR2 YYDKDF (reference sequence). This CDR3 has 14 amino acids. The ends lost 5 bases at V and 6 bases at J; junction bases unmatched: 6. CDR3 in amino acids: CATSVQGESNEQFF. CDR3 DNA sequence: TGTGCCACCAGCGTACAGGGGGAGAGCAATGAGCAGTTCTTC.

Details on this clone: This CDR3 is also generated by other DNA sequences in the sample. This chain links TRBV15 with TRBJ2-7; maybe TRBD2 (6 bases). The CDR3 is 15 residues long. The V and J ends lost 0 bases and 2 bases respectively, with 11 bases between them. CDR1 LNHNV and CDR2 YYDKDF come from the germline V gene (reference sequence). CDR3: CATSRDDSGTYEQYF. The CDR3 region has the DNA TGTGCCACCAGCAGAGATGATAGCGGAACCTACGAGCAGTACTTC.

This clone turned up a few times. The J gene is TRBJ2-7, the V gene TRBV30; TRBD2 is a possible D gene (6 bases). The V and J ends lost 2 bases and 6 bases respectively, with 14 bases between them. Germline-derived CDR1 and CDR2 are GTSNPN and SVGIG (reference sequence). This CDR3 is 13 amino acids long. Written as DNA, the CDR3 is TGTGCCTGGAGTAAGACTAGTCTGAGCGAGCAGTACTTC. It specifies CAWSKTSLSEQYF.

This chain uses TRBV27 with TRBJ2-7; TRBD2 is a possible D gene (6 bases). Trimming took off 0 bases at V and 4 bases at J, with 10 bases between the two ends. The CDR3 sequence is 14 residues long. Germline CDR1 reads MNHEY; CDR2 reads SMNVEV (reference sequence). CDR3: CASSLSPGRYEQYF. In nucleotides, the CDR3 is TGTGCCAGCAGTTTATCACCAGGGAGGTACGAGCAGTACTTC.

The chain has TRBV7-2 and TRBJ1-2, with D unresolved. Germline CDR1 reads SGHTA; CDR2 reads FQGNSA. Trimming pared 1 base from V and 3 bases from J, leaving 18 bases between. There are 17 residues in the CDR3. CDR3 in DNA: TGTGCCAGCAGCTTAGGGAGTGATGTAAGAGGACACTATGGCTACACCTTC. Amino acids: CASSLGSDVRGHYGYTF.

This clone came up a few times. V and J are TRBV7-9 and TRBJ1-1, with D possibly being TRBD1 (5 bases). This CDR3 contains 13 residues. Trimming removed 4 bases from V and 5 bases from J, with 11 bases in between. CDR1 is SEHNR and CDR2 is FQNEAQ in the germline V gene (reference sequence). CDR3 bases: TGTGCCAGCAGCTGGGGACCGAGGACTGAAGCTTTCTTT. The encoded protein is CASSWGPRTEAFF.

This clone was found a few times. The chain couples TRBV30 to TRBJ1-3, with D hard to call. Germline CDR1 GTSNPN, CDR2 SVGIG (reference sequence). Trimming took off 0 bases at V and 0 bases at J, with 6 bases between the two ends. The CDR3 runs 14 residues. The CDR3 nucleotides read TGTGCCTGGAGTGTACCTGGCTCTGGAAACACCATATATTTT. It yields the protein CAWSVPGSGNTIYF.

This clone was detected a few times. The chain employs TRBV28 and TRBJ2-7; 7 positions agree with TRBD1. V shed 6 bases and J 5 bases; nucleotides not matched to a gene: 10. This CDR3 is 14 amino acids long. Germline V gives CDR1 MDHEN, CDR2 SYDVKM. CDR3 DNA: TGTGCCAGCAGCTCGACAGGGAAAGGCCACGAGCAGTACTTC. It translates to CASSSTGKGHEQYF.

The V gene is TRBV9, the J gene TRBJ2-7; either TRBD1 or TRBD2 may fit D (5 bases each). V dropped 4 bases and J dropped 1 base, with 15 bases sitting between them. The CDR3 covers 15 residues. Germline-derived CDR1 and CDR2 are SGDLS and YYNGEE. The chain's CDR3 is CASSFARDGSYEQYF. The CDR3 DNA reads TGTGCCAGCAGCTTTGCCCGGGACGGATCCTACGAGCAGTACTTC.

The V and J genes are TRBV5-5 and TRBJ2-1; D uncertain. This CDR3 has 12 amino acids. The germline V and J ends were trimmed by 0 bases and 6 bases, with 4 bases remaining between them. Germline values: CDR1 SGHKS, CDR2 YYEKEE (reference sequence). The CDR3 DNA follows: TGTGCCAGCAGCTTGGAAGGCAATGAGCAGTTCTTC. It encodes CASSLEGNEQFF.

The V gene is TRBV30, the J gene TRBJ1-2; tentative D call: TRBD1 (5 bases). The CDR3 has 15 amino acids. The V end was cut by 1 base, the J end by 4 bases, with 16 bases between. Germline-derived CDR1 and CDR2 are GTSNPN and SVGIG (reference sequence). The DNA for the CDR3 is TGTGCCTGGAGTGGGGGAAAGGGACGTGGCTATGGCTACACCTTC. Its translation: CAWSGGKGRGYGYTF.

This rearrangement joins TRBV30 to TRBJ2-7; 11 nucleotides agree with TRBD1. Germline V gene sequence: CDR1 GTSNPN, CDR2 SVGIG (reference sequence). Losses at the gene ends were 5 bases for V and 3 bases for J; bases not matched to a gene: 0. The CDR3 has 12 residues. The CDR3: CAWGTGGYEQYF. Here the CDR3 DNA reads TGTGCCTGGGGGACAGGGGGCTACGAGCAGTACTTC.

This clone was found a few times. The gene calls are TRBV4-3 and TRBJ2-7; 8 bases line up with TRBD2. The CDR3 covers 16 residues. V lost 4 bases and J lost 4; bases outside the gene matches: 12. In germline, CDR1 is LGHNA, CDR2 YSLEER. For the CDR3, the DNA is TGCGCCAGCAGCCGCGGGACTAGTGGTGTTACTTACGAGCAGTACTTC. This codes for CASSRGTSGVTYEQYF.

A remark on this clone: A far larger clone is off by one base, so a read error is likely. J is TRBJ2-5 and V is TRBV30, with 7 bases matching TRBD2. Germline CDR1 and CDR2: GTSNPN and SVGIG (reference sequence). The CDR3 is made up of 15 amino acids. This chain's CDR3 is CAWCVLGGIQETQYF. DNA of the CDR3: TGTGCCTGGTGTGTACTGGGGGGGATCCAAGAGACCCAGTACTTC.